The text below deals with one T cell receptor (beta chain). In the same sample, other DNA sequences code for this CDR3. The data derive from a study of blood T cell repertoires in COVID-19. Study overall: The United States, Italy and Spain were the sources of the acute and convalescent COVID-19 samples. The cDNA or gDNA used as material had been derived from T cells, B-cell-depleted T cells, or PBMCs.

The V and J ends lost 2 bases and 8 bases respectively, with 9 bases between them. Germline loops: CDR1 LNHDA, CDR2 SQIVND (reference sequence). The CDR3 sequence is 12 residues long. Source study methods: Amplification of reference gene primers provided the estimated nucleated cell counts. Using immunoSEQ multiplex PCR, the repertoire was profiled, and TCRdb retains in-frame clones only, with some absent. V and J calls plus clone size are reproduced from that table; the DNA served to infer D and trimming. This table holds about 270,000 clones, 70% to 90% found once. This receptor was taken from a woman between 50 and 59 years old with acute COVID-19. J is TRBJ1-2 and V is TRBV19, with D unclear. Material: PBMCs or T cells enriched from blood (not recorded which). This chain's CDR3 is CASSIRPGGYTF. CDR3 DNA sequence: TGTGCCAGTAGTATAAGACCGGGAGGCTACACCTTC.